This entry describes one TCR beta chain. Its antigen remains unknown. The sample is drawn from a study of T cell responses to AZD1222 COVID-19 vaccine. About the research overall: Pooled together were second doses at about 4 or about 12 weeks. Findings of the study overall: The study sampled repertoires only after the peak T cell response. The donors showed a predominance of white British ancestry and of females, with possible underestimation of clonal diversity.

Germline V gene sequence: CDR1 MNHEY, CDR2 SVGEGT. J gave up 7 bases and V 5 bases, and 3 bases lay outside the gene matches. This CDR3 region has 13 residues. Sequencing used immunoSEQ multiplex PCR; TCRdb keeps in-frame clones, though not all of them. Here the sample spans roughly 140,000 clones, 94% being singletons. Here the sequenced sample was peripheral blood, taken on day 0 of AZD1222 vaccination. The genes are TRBV6-2 or TRBV6-3 and TRBJ2-2; 8 bases are a match to TRBD1. The receptor's source is an adult in good health. DNA for the CDR3: TGTGCCAGCAGTAGGACAGGGAACGGGGAGCTGTTTTTT. Residues: CASSRTGNGELFF.